This TCR beta chain was sequenced for a study of cytomegalovirus exposure and HLA in healthy donors. Whole-study findings and limits: Most TCR sequences were seen very rarely across donors, but some public TCRs occurred in many. Segments of the TCR beta V type were, in most cases, productive about 87% or about 30% of the time in an earlier analysis.

The CDR3 is made up of 16 amino acids. Trimming shortened V by 6 bases and J by 0 bases, and 16 bases separated the two germline ends. The germline gives CDR1 SNHLY, CDR2 FYNNEI. About this clone itself: What it binds is not known.

Both 60 Vbeta primers and 13 Jbeta primers went into the PCR. Repertoires were generated with immunoSEQ multiplex PCR, while TCRdb's copy carries only in-frame clones and drops some. The top ten hold under 3.5% of the sample, which has 100,000 or so clones, roughly 80% seen once. The chain uses TRBV2 and TRBJ2-3; D might be TRBD2 (6 bases). The sequencing input was PBMCs. The TCR was taken from a female donor in good health and CMV-seronegative. The CDR3 coding sequence is TGTGCCAGCAGGGGGGGAGTGGGGTCTAGCACAGATACGCAGTATTTT. Translating it yields CASRGGVGSSTDTQYF.